This T cell receptor (beta chain) was found in a study of shared clonotypes between healthy human individuals. Among the donors, all were Caucasian adults who lived in Nashville, Tennessee. V was shortened by 3 bases and J by 8 bases, with 16 bases between the two germline ends. The CDR3 spans 15 residues. The germline gives CDR1 SGHTA, CDR2 FQGNSA. Study outcomes and limitations: Four donors shared around 5% of their naive CD4 clonotypes.

Replicate PCRs for sorted subsets used around 200 ng DNA; this equaled 25,000 to 30,000 T cell genomes. Assay: immunoSEQ multiplex PCR; the TCRdb copy retains only in-frame clones and omits some. The table lists about 2.3 million clones, more than 80% of them singletons. On this clone: The antigen is not known.

The sample was naive CD4+ T cells from PBMCs. Specified subset: CD45RA+ positively selected. The chain carries TRBV7-2 and TRBJ2-2, with D tentatively TRBD2 (6 bases). This clonotype was sampled from a man younger than 30 in good health. Some clones in this sample may be carry-over from other donors' samples. The CDR3 DNA reads TGTGCCAGCAGCTTCGAGGCCGGGCGGGAAGGGGAGCTGTTTTTT. Translated: CASSFEAGREGELFF.